This T cell receptor beta chain emerged from a study of technical replicates of blood from four donors. Profiling relied on immunoSEQ multiplex PCR, and the TCRdb table lists in-frame clones only, not all of them. The repertoire consists of 100,000 or so clones, with 95% to 96% occurring once and the leading ten covering less than 0.45%. V lost 5 bases, J lost 8 bases, and 9 bases lay in between. Germline assignment: CDR1 SQVTM and CDR2 ANQGSEA. This CDR3 has 10 amino acids. What was sequenced was T cells isolated from PBMCs. This TCR was recovered from a human donor in good health. This sequence joins TRBV29-1 and TRBJ1-1; D gene uncertain. This CDR3 is CSVSREEAFF. CDR3 sequence (DNA): TGCAGCGTTTCTCGGGAGGAAGCTTTCTTT. The variable domain in full, with the rest retrieved from reference TRBV29-1 and TRBJ1-1, is SAVISQKPSRDICQRGTSLTIQCQVDSQVTMMFWYRQQPGQSLTLIATANQGSEATYESGFVIDKFPISRPNLTFSTLTVSNMSPEDSSIYLCSVSREEAFFGQGTRLTVV.